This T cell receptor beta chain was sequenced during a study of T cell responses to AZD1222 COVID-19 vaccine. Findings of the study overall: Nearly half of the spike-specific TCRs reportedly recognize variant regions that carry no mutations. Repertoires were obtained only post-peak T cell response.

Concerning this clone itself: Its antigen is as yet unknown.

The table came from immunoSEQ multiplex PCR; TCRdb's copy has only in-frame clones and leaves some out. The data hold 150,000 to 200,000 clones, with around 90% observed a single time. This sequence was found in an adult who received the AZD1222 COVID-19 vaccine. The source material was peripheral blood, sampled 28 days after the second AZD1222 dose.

The CDR3 DNA follows: TGTGCCAGCAGTTACCCGGGACAGGTCAATCAGCCCCAGCATTTT. As protein: CASSYPGQVNQPQHF. This sequence joins TRBV6-2 or TRBV6-3 and TRBJ1-5, with 8 bases fitting TRBD1. V shed 2 bases, J shed 3 bases, and the junction held 3 bases outside the gene matches. This CDR3 is built from 15 residues. The germline CDR1 and CDR2 sequences are MNHEY and SVGEGT.